The 8 T cell receptor beta chains below all came from one sample that was sequenced in a study of shared clonotypes between healthy human individuals. Clones were read by immunoSEQ multiplex PCR, and TCRdb kept only the in-frame ones, dropping some. The data show some 450,000 clones, approximately 71% seen once. Sample: PBMCs. The receptors shown here come from a woman in her thirties or forties in good health. Some clones in this sample may be carry-over from other donors' samples.

Ten or more counts support this clone. A single base is all that separates this from a far larger clone, so a read error is likely. The chain carries TRBV6-6 and TRBJ1-5; D is perhaps TRBD1 (5 bases). The CDR3 totals 14 residues. Germline loops: CDR1 MNHNY, CDR2 SVGAGI (reference sequence). The germline V and J ends were trimmed by 4 bases and 4 bases, with 11 bases remaining between them. CDR3 in amino acids: CASSCGTENQPQHF. CDR3 bases: TGTGCCAGCAGTTGCGGGACGGAGAATCAGCCCCAGCATTTT.

This clone was detected once. The chain links TRBV28 to TRBJ2-5; 10 nucleotides agree with TRBD2. The germline V gene has CDR1 MDHEN and CDR2 SYDVKM. With V trimmed by 7 bases and J by 3 bases, 8 bases remained unmatched. The CDR3 is made up of 15 amino acids. This chain's CDR3 is CASKLAGASEETQYF. The CDR3 coding sequence is TGTGCCAGCAAGCTAGCGGGAGCATCAGAAGAGACCCAGTACTTC. Filled out from reference TRBV28 and TRBJ2-5, the complete variable domain reads DVKVTQSSRYLVKRTGEKVFLECVQDMDHENMFWYRQDPGLGLRLIYFSYDVKMKEKGDIPEGYSVSREKKERFSLILESASTNQTSMYLCASKLAGASEETQYFGPGTRLLVL.

About this clone: A single base is all that separates this from a far larger clone, so a read error is likely. Distinct nucleotide sequences in the sample also encode this CDR3. The chain couples TRBV18 to TRBJ2-1; unclear D gene. This CDR3 region has 16 residues. Germline V CDR1 and CDR2: KGHSH, LQKENI. V was pared by 2 bases and J by 8 bases, with 19 bases between. The CDR3, as DNA: TGTGCCAGCTCACCAGCTAGTGGGCGAGGTAGGGATGAGCAGTTCTTC. Protein sequence: CASSPASGRGRDEQFF.

This clone has a single count. This may come from a read error, since a much larger clone is one base off. The sample has other DNA sequences that encode this CDR3 too. The gene calls are TRBV27 and TRBJ2-7, with 16 bases fitting TRBD2. There are 19 residues in the CDR3. Trimming took 6 bases from V and 11 from J; bases not matched to a gene: 22. The germline V gene has CDR1 MNHEY and CDR2 SMNVEV (reference sequence). The CDR3 DNA sequence: TGTGCCAGCAGAAACGCGGACTCCTTGGGACTAGCGGGAGGGTTGATCGAGTACTTC. Translated: CASRNADSLGLAGGLIEYF.

The chain is built from TRBV6-5 and TRBJ2-7; D may be TRBD1 (6 bases). V lost 5 bases to trimming and J lost 1 base, with 12 bases between them. Germline CDR1 reads MNHEY; CDR2 reads SVGAGI. The CDR3 spans 14 residues. Here the CDR3 DNA reads TGTGCCAGCAGTCCTACAGGGTTGTCCTACGAGCAGTACTTC. Translated, it gives CASSPTGLSYEQYF.

The rearrangement uses TRBV19 and TRBJ1-5, with a weak D call TRBD1 (5 bases). Trimming cost V 3 bases and J 2 bases, with 14 bases left between them. This CDR3 is built from 16 residues. CDR1 and CDR2 from the germline V gene are LNHDA and SQIVND (reference sequence). The CDR3 nucleotides read TGTGCCAGTAGTATTCCGGGCCGAGGGGGCAATCAGCCCCAGCATTTT. Translated, it gives CASSIPGRGGNQPQHF.

The chain couples TRBV5-4 to TRBJ2-1, with D possibly matching TRBD1 (6 bases). Germline V lookup: CDR1 SGHNT, CDR2 YYREEE (reference sequence). V was clipped by 4 bases and J by 8 bases, with 16 bases between them. CDR3 length: 14 residues. The CDR3: CASSRPGEYDEQFF. The DNA for the CDR3 is TGTGCCAGCAGCCGACCAGGGGAATACGATGAGCAGTTCTTC.

In its sample, this clone was seen a few times. V gene TRBV5-1 combines with J gene TRBJ1-1; D unresolved. CDR1 and CDR2 from the germline V gene are SGHRS and YFSETQ. V lost 0 bases, J lost 9 bases, and 12 bases lay in between. The CDR3 consists of 13 residues. The CDR3 protein is CASSLDSAGKAFF. Written as DNA, the CDR3 is TGCGCCAGCAGCTTGGACAGTGCTGGGAAAGCTTTCTTT.